These 13 T cell receptor beta chains were sequenced from one sample in a study of cytomegalovirus exposure and HLA in healthy donors. In the PCR, 60 Vbeta and 13 Jbeta primers were used. Measured with immunoSEQ multiplex PCR; TCRdb has only the in-frame clones, and not every one. This sample has about 140,000 clones, with 75% found just once. Sequences were obtained from PBMCs. The receptors shown here come from a man aged 40-55 years in good health and CMV-seronegative.

As regards this clone: This could be a read error, since a much larger clone is one nucleotide away. V and J are TRBV7-9 and TRBJ1-2; 9 bases match TRBD1. Germline V gives CDR1 SEHNR, CDR2 FQNEAQ (reference sequence). This CDR3 is 15 amino acids long. After removal of 0 bases from V and 4 bases from J, the junction contained 3 bases not matched to a gene. As DNA, the CDR3 is TGTGCCAGCAGCTTAGCCGGGACAGGGCTCTATGGCTACACCTTC. Protein product: CASSLAGTGLYGYTF.

CDR3 sequence (DNA): TGTGCCAGCAGTTACCTAACCGGGACAGAGAACACTGAAGCTTTCTTT. This gives the protein CASSYLTGTENTEAFF. This rearrangement joins TRBV27 to TRBJ1-1, with 7 nucleotides matching TRBD1. The germline gives CDR1 MNHEY, CDR2 SMNVEV (reference sequence). The CDR3 has 16 residues. Trimming at V came to 4 bases and at J to 1 base, leaving 9 bases not matched to a gene.

This chain links TRBV28 with TRBJ1-6; 7 bases align to TRBD1. Germline V gene data show CDR1 as MDHEN and CDR2 as SYDVKM. This CDR3 region has 15 residues. Trimming at V came to 3 bases and at J to 10 bases, leaving 9 bases not matched to a gene. Here the CDR3 DNA reads TGTGCCAGCAGTTTTACCTTAACAGGGGACTCACCCCTCCACTTT. Amino acids: CASSFTLTGDSPLHF.

V gene TRBV19 combines with J gene TRBJ2-1, with a possible D match to TRBD2 (5 bases). The CDR3 is 15 residues long. Germline V gene sequence: CDR1 LNHDA, CDR2 SQIVND (reference sequence). The V gene lost 6 bases and the J gene lost 5 bases, with 17 bases spanning the gap. CDR3 loop: CASSFTSMSNNEQFF. The CDR3 DNA is TGTGCCAGTAGCTTCACTAGTATGTCCAACAATGAGCAGTTCTTC.

This clone occurred once. The chain links TRBV6-5 to TRBJ2-7; 9 positions match TRBD1. CDR1 MNHEY and CDR2 SVGAGI come from the germline V gene. The CDR3 loop spans 12 amino acids. The V and J ends lost 7 bases and 7 bases, in that order; junction bases with no gene match: 5. CDR3 in DNA: TGTGCCAGCAAGACAGGGGGTGGGGAGCAGTACTTC. This codes for CASKTGGGEQYF.

The V gene is TRBV7-2, the J gene TRBJ2-1; D perhaps matches TRBD2 (6 bases). V dropped 1 base and J dropped 10 bases, with 17 bases sitting between them. The CDR3 runs 15 residues. Germline CDR1 SGHTA, CDR2 FQGNSA. For the CDR3, the DNA is TGTGCCAGCAGCTTAGGACCGGGAGCCCTTAACGAGCAGTTCTTC. As protein: CASSLGPGALNEQFF.

The rearrangement uses TRBV10-1 and TRBJ2-7; 7 bases fit TRBD1. CDR3 length: 14 residues. Germline CDR1 WNHNN, CDR2 SYGVQD (reference sequence). With V trimmed by 3 bases and J by 2 bases, 4 bases remained unmatched. DNA of the CDR3: TGCGCCAGCAGTGATACAGGGGTAGCCTACGAGCAGTACTTC. It encodes CASSDTGVAYEQYF.

This clone occurred a few times. V is TRBV4-1 and J is TRBJ1-3; 8 bases agree with TRBD1. Germline V gives CDR1 MGHRA, CDR2 YSYEKL. CDR3 size: 16 residues. The trim removed 1 base at V and 3 bases at J, leaving 5 bases unmatched. The CDR3 reads CASSQGTGSGGNTIYF. The CDR3, as DNA: TGCGCCAGCAGCCAAGGGACAGGGTCTGGTGGAAACACCATATATTTT.

The chain carries TRBV20-1 and TRBJ1-1; D unclear. The germline V and J ends were trimmed by 1 base and 7 bases, with 7 bases remaining between them. The CDR3 is 11 amino acids. CDR1 DFQATT and CDR2 SNEGSKA come from the germline V gene (reference sequence). CDR3 nucleotide sequence: TGCAGTGCTAGAGCGGCAGGTGAAGCTTTCTTT. Translating gives CSARAAGEAFF.

The V call is TRBV5-1, the J call TRBJ2-7, with 7 bases that match TRBD1. The length of the CDR3 is 12 residues. Germline loops: CDR1 SGHRS, CDR2 YFSETQ. V shed 2 bases and J 6 bases; nucleotides not matched to a gene: 2. The DNA of the CDR3 is TGCGCCAGCAGCTTACAGGGGCCCGAGCAGTACTTC. Translating it yields CASSLQGPEQYF.

The rearrangement links TRBV5-6 to TRBJ1-2; possible D gene TRBD1, 6 bases. The CDR3 is 14 residues long. The germline V gene has CDR1 SGHDT and CDR2 YYEEEE. With 2 bases removed from V and 4 bases from J, the gap between germline ends came to 12 bases. This CDR3 reads CASSFLGAGYGYTF. CDR3 nucleotide sequence: TGTGCCAGCAGCTTTCTGGGGGCTGGCTATGGCTACACCTTC.

This sequence joins TRBV7-9 and TRBJ1-2; D ambiguous. There are 12 residues in the CDR3. The V gene lost 4 bases and the J gene lost 4 bases, with 7 bases spanning the gap. The V gene's germline CDR1 is SEHNR and CDR2 FQNEAQ (reference sequence). This chain's CDR3 is CASSSTFYGYTF. In nucleotides, the CDR3 is TGTGCCAGCAGCTCGACATTCTATGGCTACACCTTC. Full variable domain (remainder filled in from reference TRBV7-9 and TRBJ1-2): DTGVSQNPRHKITKRGQNVTFRCDPISEHNRLYWYRQTLGQGPEFLTYFQNEAQLEKSRLLSDRFSAERPKGSFSTLEIQRTEQGDSAMYLCASSSTFYGYTFGSGTRLTVV.

The gene calls are TRBV7-2 and TRBJ2-5; 9 bases agree with TRBD2. Losses at the gene ends were 0 bases for V and 4 bases for J; bases not matched to a gene: 6. The CDR3 covers 16 residues. Germline loops: CDR1 SGHTA, CDR2 FQGNSA. Written as DNA, the CDR3 is TGTGCCAGCAGCTTAGCCGTGCTAGCGGGGACAGAGACCCAGTACTTC. This gives the protein CASSLAVLAGTETQYF.